This T cell receptor (beta chain) derives from a study of T cells in Graves' hyperthyroidism and ophthalmopathy. On this clonotype: Its target is unknown.

Among ophthalmopathy patients, the Clinical Activity Score reached at least 3, the NOSPECS grade reached at least 4, and duration remained under 3 months. For the diagnoses, clinical symptoms, serum thyroxine and TRAb, thyroid ultrasound and orbital computed tomography were used. Study-level points and caveats: Stable hyperthyroidism was separated from ophthalmopathy by a model based on 13 V-J features. Most thyroid clonotypes expanded above 0.001 were also detected in blood.

What was amplified from RNA transcripts were TCR beta CDR3 regions. Using the HTBI primer set, a first-round RT-PCR was run on the TCR CDR3. A single record per CDR3 protein comes from TCRdb applying MiXCR to the multiplex PCR reads. In the table there are around 240,000 distinct CDR3 sequences, approximately 16% of which are singletons. Sequenced: blood. The source of this sequence is a woman aged 18-35 years with Graves' ophthalmopathy.

The CDR3 DNA is TGTGCCAGCAGCCCTCGAGGGGCCAGCTATGGCTACACCTTC. This sequence encodes CASSPRGASYGYTF. The chain joins TRBV7-2 to TRBJ1-2; possible D gene TRBD1, 5 bases. V shed 5 bases and J shed 4 bases, with 14 bases lying between them. Germline CDR1 and CDR2: SGHTA and FQGNSA. CDR3 length: 14 amino acids.